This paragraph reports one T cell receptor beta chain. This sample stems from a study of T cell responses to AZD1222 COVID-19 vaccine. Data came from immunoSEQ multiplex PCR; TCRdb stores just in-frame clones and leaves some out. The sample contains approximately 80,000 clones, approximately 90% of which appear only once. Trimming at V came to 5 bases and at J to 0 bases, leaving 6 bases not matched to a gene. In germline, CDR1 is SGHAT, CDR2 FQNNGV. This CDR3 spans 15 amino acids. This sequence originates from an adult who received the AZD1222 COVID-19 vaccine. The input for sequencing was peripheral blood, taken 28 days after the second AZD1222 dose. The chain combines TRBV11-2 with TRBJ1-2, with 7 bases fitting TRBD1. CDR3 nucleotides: TGTGCCAGCAGCGAGACAGGGTTAGCTAACTATGGCTACACCTTC. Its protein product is CASSETGLANYGYTF.